The clone carrying this T cell receptor beta chain was picked up a small number of times. What it recognizes is unknown. This sample stems from a study of T cells in Graves' hyperthyroidism and ophthalmopathy. Germline-derived CDR1 and CDR2 are DFQATT and SNEGSKA (reference sequence). Trimming removed 6 bases at V and 0 bases at J, with 12 bases between. The CDR3 covers 14 residues. Disease duration was under 3 months in the ophthalmopathy patients, who also had a Clinical Activity Score of at least 3 and a NOSPECS grade of at least 4. Patients showing uncontrolled infection, other autoimmune disease, pregnancy or lactation were ineligible. Clinical symptoms, serum thyroxine, TRAb, thyroid ultrasound and orbital computed tomography informed diagnoses. Study-wide findings and caveats: Most thyroid clonotypes that were expanded above 0.001 also turned up in blood.

Authors of the study amplified TCR beta CDR3 regions from RNA transcripts. RT-PCR in the first round (using the HTBI primer set) targeted the TCR CDR3. TCRdb called the multiplex PCR reads again in MiXCR, with one record for every CDR3 protein. Here the sample spans roughly 640,000 distinct CDR3 sequences, roughly 16% being singletons. V gene TRBV20-1 combines with J gene TRBJ2-1; D is undetermined. The sequence was obtained from a woman in her thirties or forties with Graves' ophthalmopathy. Material for sequencing was blood. CDR3 bases: TGCAGTGCCACTCACAGTAGCTCCTACAATGAGCAGTTCTTC. Translating gives CSATHSSSYNEQFF.